Shown below are 28 T cell receptor beta chains from a single sample sequenced in a study of blood T cell repertoires in COVID-19. The repertoire was sequenced with immunoSEQ multiplex PCR; TCRdb's copy has only in-frame clones and lacks some. The sample has about 240,000 clones, around 88% seen once; the top ten hold roughly 3.5%. The sequenced sample was PBMCs or T cells enriched from blood (not recorded which). The source is a woman aged 40 to 55 with acute COVID-19.

The gene calls are TRBV18 and TRBJ2-1; D is possibly TRBD2 (5 bases). The CDR3 totals 14 residues. Per germline, CDR1 KGHSH and CDR2 LQKENI. V was pared by 3 bases and J by 9 bases, with 15 bases between. This CDR3 reads CASSPESRGGEQFF. The CDR3, as DNA: TGTGCCAGCTCACCTGAGTCTCGGGGTGGTGAGCAGTTCTTC.

The genes are TRBV7-6 and TRBJ2-3; 7 positions match TRBD2. V dropped 5 bases and J dropped 4; count of bases not matched to a gene: 15. CDR1 SGHVS and CDR2 FNYEAQ come from the germline V gene. The length of the CDR3 is 17 residues. CDR3 residues: CASSQKDAGVLADTQYF. The CDR3 nucleotides read TGTGCCAGCAGCCAAAAGGATGCGGGAGTCCTAGCAGATACGCAGTATTTT. Based on the CDR3 plus reference TRBV7-6 and TRBJ2-3, the full variable domain is GAGVSQSPRYKVTKRGQDVALRCDPISGHVSLYWYRQALGQGPEFLTYFNYEAQQDKSGLPNDRFSAERPEGSISTLTIQRTEQRDSAMYRCASSQKDAGVLADTQYFGPGTRLTVL.

The chain couples TRBV27 to TRBJ2-1; D gene uncertain. The CDR3 contains 17 residues. Looked up from germline, CDR1 is MNHEY and CDR2 is SMNVEV (reference sequence). The V end was cut by 1 base, the J end by 5 bases, with 18 bases between. The CDR3 protein is CASSLYVGLTVNNEQFF. The DNA of the CDR3 is TGTGCCAGCAGTTTATACGTGGGCCTTACGGTTAACAATGAGCAGTTCTTC.

This clone was recorded only once. This CDR3 reads CASSPKTRQGPYNEQFF. The CDR3 region has the DNA TGTGCCAGCTCACCCAAAACACGACAGGGACCCTACAATGAGCAGTTCTTC. J is TRBJ2-1 and V is TRBV18; 7 bases fit TRBD1. J lost 2 bases, V lost 3 bases, and 10 bases had no gene match. Germline V CDR1 and CDR2: KGHSH, LQKENI. The CDR3 sequence is 17 residues long.

The chain recombines TRBV20-1 with TRBJ2-3; D is unclear. V shed 6 bases and J shed 6 bases, with 10 bases lying between them. The germline V gene encodes CDR1 DFQATT and CDR2 SNEGSKA (reference sequence). CDR3 length: 11 residues. DNA for the CDR3: TGCAGTGCCACTCCCGAGGATACGCAGTATTTT. Encoded protein: CSATPEDTQYF.

This rearrangement joins TRBV18 to TRBJ2-3; D is possibly TRBD1 (6 bases). In germline, CDR1 is KGHSH, CDR2 LQKENI. The CDR3 has 14 residues. Trimming removed 3 bases from V and 4 bases from J, with 11 bases in between. The CDR3 protein is CASSPGTKPDTQYF. In DNA, the CDR3 is TGTGCCAGCTCACCCGGGACAAAACCAGATACGCAGTATTTT.

The sample holds one count of this clone. This chain connects TRBV25-1 to TRBJ2-5; 7 bases match TRBD1. From germline, CDR1 is MGHDK and CDR2 SYGVNS. CDR3 length equals 16 residues. After removal of 3 bases from V and 1 base from J, the junction contained 8 bases not matched to a gene. CDR3 loop: CASSDPSGTAQETQYF. CDR3 in DNA: TGTGCCAGCAGTGACCCTTCCGGGACAGCCCAAGAGACCCAGTACTTC.

V usage is TRBV11-3 and J usage is TRBJ1-1; weak D call: TRBD1 (6 bases). Germline lookup yields CDR1 SGHNT and CDR2 YENEEA. V shed 4 bases and J shed 1 base, with 19 bases lying between them. The CDR3 consists of 17 residues. As DNA, the CDR3 is TGTGCCAGCAGCTCCATACAGGGCCGCCCGAGGAACACTGAAGCTTTCTTT. This sequence encodes CASSSIQGRPRNTEAFF.

The gene calls are TRBV6-1 and TRBJ2-7, with D possibly TRBD1 on 6 matching bases. Per germline, CDR1 MNHNS and CDR2 SASEGT. The V end was cut by 1 base, the J end by 5 bases, with 15 bases between. The CDR3 extends over 15 amino acids. CDR3 sequence: CASSEGSTGRDEQYF. The CDR3 DNA is TGTGCCAGCAGTGAAGGTTCGACAGGCAGGGACGAGCAGTACTTC.

V usage is TRBV7-9 and J usage is TRBJ1-2, with D perhaps matching TRBD1 (5 bases). CDR1 is SEHNR and CDR2 is FQNEAQ in the germline V gene (reference sequence). Trimming took 4 bases from V and 0 from J, leaving 12 bases between them. This CDR3 contains 15 residues. As DNA, the CDR3 is TGTGCCAGCAGCTCCTCCAGGGAAACTAACTATGGCTACACCTTC. Its translation: CASSSSRETNYGYTF.

The chain links TRBV18 to TRBJ1-1; weak D call: TRBD1 (6 bases). The V end was cut by 3 bases, the J end by 5 bases, with 13 bases between. The CDR3 consists of 14 residues. Germline V lookup: CDR1 KGHSH, CDR2 LQKENI. CDR3 amino acids: CASSPSGTWTEAFF. CDR3 coding DNA: TGTGCCAGCTCACCTTCCGGGACATGGACTGAAGCTTTCTTT.

J is TRBJ1-2 and V is TRBV5-1, with a possible D match to TRBD1 (5 bases). CDR3 size: 15 residues. Trimming stripped 0 bases from V and 1 base from J, with 10 bases between. Germline-derived CDR1 and CDR2 are SGHRS and YFSETQ. The CDR3 coding sequence is TGCGCCAGCAGCTTGGAGGCAGGGATTAACTATGGCTACACCTTC. Its translation is CASSLEAGINYGYTF.

The rearrangement links TRBV4-2 to TRBJ2-5; D may be TRBD2 (6 bases). V was pared by 0 bases and J by 0 bases, with 8 bases between. The germline CDR1 and CDR2 sequences are LGHNA and YNFKEQ. The CDR3 is made up of 15 amino acids. Here the CDR3 reads CASSQDRDYQETQYF. CDR3 nucleotide sequence: TGTGCCAGCAGCCAAGACAGGGACTACCAAGAGACCCAGTACTTC.

About this clone itself: Other nucleotide sequences in the sample specify the same CDR3. The gene calls are TRBV7-9 and TRBJ1-4, with D perhaps TRBD1 (5 bases). Trimming left V 1 base short and J 5 bases short, with 11 bases between. The CDR3 length is 15 residues. Germline V gene lookup returns CDR1 SEHNR and CDR2 FQNEAQ (reference sequence). The CDR3 sequence is CASSLEGRSNEKLFF. CDR3 nucleotide sequence: TGTGCCAGCAGCTTAGAGGGGCGGTCAAATGAAAAACTGTTTTTT. Full variable domain (outside the CDR3, taken from reference TRBV7-9 and TRBJ1-4): DTGVSQNPRHKITKRGQNVTFRCDPISEHNRLYWYRQTLGQGPEFLTYFQNEAQLEKSRLLSDRFSAERPKGSFSTLEIQRTEQGDSAMYLCASSLEGRSNEKLFFGSGTQLSVL.

This chain joins TRBV3-1 (or the pseudogene TRBV3-2) and TRBJ1-5, with D possibly TRBD1 on 6 matching bases. There are 15 residues in the CDR3. The V gene's germline CDR1 is LGHDT and CDR2 YNNKEL (reference sequence). The V and J ends lost 0 bases and 3 bases respectively, with 9 bases between them. The CDR3, as DNA: TGTGCCAGCAGCCAAGACGCAGGGGACAATCAGCCCCAGCATTTT. Translating gives CASSQDAGDNQPQHF.

The rearrangement uses TRBV9 and TRBJ1-6; 7 nucleotides line up with TRBD1. From germline, CDR1 is SGDLS and CDR2 YYNGEE. The CDR3 is made up of 14 amino acids. V lost 3 bases to trimming and J lost 6 bases; unmatched junction nucleotides: 3. The CDR3 reads CASSGGQTNSPLHF. The CDR3 DNA is TGTGCCAGCAGCGGGGGACAGACTAATTCACCCCTCCACTTT.

The chain has TRBV18 and TRBJ1-3; 8 nucleotides align to TRBD1. The CDR3 loop spans 17 amino acids. In germline, CDR1 is KGHSH, CDR2 LQKENI. The ends lost 2 bases at V and 0 bases at J; junction bases unmatched: 6. CDR3 sequence: CASSPAGQGLSGNTIYF. The CDR3 DNA reads as TGTGCCAGCTCACCAGCTGGACAGGGTCTCTCTGGAAACACCATATATTTT. The full variable domain, with the rest looked up from reference TRBV18 and TRBJ1-3, is NAGVMQNPRHLVRRRGQEARLRCSPMKGHSHVYWYRQLPEEGLKFMVYLQKENIIDESGMPKERFSAEFPKEGPSILRIQQVVRGDSAAYFCASSPAGQGLSGNTIYFGEGSWLTVV.

Note on this clone: Within the sample, other DNA sequences also encode this same CDR3. V and J are TRBV6-1 and TRBJ2-7; 8 positions match TRBD2. In germline, CDR1 is MNHNS, CDR2 SASEGT. The CDR3 totals 14 residues. The J segment lost 3 bases and the V segment lost 3 bases, leaving 4 bases of the junction unmatched. CDR3 nucleotide sequence: TGTGCCAGCAGTGATAGAGGGACTAGCTACGAGCAGTACTTC. It encodes CASSDRGTSYEQYF.

Details on this clone: This CDR3 is also generated by other DNA sequences in the sample. This chain links TRBV7-9 with TRBJ2-1; D gene uncertain. CDR1 and CDR2 from the germline V gene are SEHNR and FQNEAQ (reference sequence). The length of the CDR3 is 11 residues. The V end was cut by 5 bases, the J end by 8 bases, with 7 bases between. This CDR3 reads CASSLIDEQFF. For the CDR3, the DNA is TGTGCCAGCAGCCTAATAGATGAGCAGTTCTTC.

J is TRBJ2-1 and V is TRBV10-3; possibly TRBD1 for D (5 bases). The CDR3 runs to 12 residues. Trimming pared 6 bases from V and 9 bases from J, leaving 12 bases between. Germline loops: CDR1 ENHRY, CDR2 SYGVKD. This chain's CDR3 is CAISQTDLEQFF. CDR3 in DNA: TGTGCCATCAGCCAGACAGATCTTGAGCAGTTCTTC.

The genes are TRBV5-5 and TRBJ1-5; 11 bases are a match to TRBD1. Germline V gives CDR1 SGHKS, CDR2 YYEKEE (reference sequence). This CDR3 spans 16 amino acids. J lost 6 bases, V lost 2 bases, and 7 bases had no gene match. DNA of the CDR3: TGTGCCAGCAGCTTAGTCGGACAGGGGGCATCTCAGCCCCAGCATTTT. Translation: CASSLVGQGASQPQHF.

In DNA form, the CDR3 reads TGCGCCAGCAGCTTGGCCGTTGGGGGCAATGGCTACACCTTC. Its protein is CASSLAVGGNGYTF. This sequence joins TRBV5-1 and TRBJ1-2, with D tentatively TRBD1 (6 bases). The V and J ends lost 0 bases and 6 bases respectively, with 12 bases between them. The CDR3 is 14 amino acids. The germline gives CDR1 SGHRS, CDR2 YFSETQ.

This chain links TRBV3-1 (or the pseudogene TRBV3-2) with TRBJ2-3, with 9 bases fitting TRBD2. The CDR3 is made up of 14 amino acids. Looked up from germline, CDR1 is LGHDT and CDR2 is YNNKEL (reference sequence). V shed 4 bases and J 6 bases; nucleotides not matched to a gene: 5. The chain's CDR3 is CASSRGLAFDTQYF. The CDR3 nucleotides read TGTGCCAGCAGCCGGGGACTAGCTTTCGATACGCAGTATTTT.

A single count supports this clone. The chain links TRBV25-1 to TRBJ1-2; D remains ambiguous. V lost 5 bases and J lost 7, with 8 bases in between. The CDR3 totals 11 residues. Germline CDR1 reads MGHDK; CDR2 reads SYGVNS. The CDR3 spells CASSNGGGYTF. In DNA, the CDR3 is TGTGCCAGCAGTAATGGCGGTGGCTACACCTTC.

This chain uses TRBV5-1 with TRBJ1-1, with TRBD1 as a possible D gene (6 bases). From germline, CDR1 is SGHRS and CDR2 YFSETQ. The CDR3 totals 15 residues. Trimming left V 2 bases short and J 0 bases short, with 11 bases between. This CDR3 reads CASSFEQGMNTEAFF. The CDR3 nucleotides read TGCGCCAGCAGCTTCGAACAGGGCATGAACACTGAAGCTTTCTTT.

V and J are TRBV9 and TRBJ1-1, with 7 positions matching TRBD1. Germline V lookup: CDR1 SGDLS, CDR2 YYNGEE. V lost 3 bases and J lost 0; bases outside the gene matches: 5. This CDR3 region has 15 residues. The CDR3 DNA follows: TGTGCCAGCAGCGGACCGGGACAGCTGAACACTGAAGCTTTCTTT. Translation gives CASSGPGQLNTEAFF.

This sequence joins TRBV11-3 and TRBJ2-7; TRBD2 might be the D (6 bases). Trimming cost V 5 bases and J 0 bases, with 14 bases left between them. The CDR3 sequence is 15 residues long. CDR1 and CDR2 from the germline V gene are SGHNT and YENEEA. The CDR3 DNA sequence: TGTGCCAGCAGCAAGGCGGGGATAGACTCCTACGAGCAGTACTTC. Translating it yields CASSKAGIDSYEQYF. Supplemented by reference TRBV11-3 and TRBJ2-7, the full variable domain reads EAGVVQSPRYKIIEKKQPVAFWCNPISGHNTLYWYLQNLGQGPELLIRYENEEAVDDSQLPKDRFSAERLKGVDSTLKIQPAELGDSAVYLCASSKAGIDSYEQYFGPGTRLTVT.

This clone was found a few times. The V call is TRBV5-1, the J call TRBJ1-2; D may be TRBD1 (6 bases). This CDR3 has 15 residues. In germline, CDR1 is SGHRS, CDR2 YFSETQ. V lost 0 bases and J 4 bases, leaving 13 bases between the germline ends. For the CDR3, the DNA is TGCGCCAGCAGCTTGGGGGGGGGCGCAATCTATGGCTACACCTTC. It encodes CASSLGGGAIYGYTF.